Included here is one T cell receptor beta chain sequence, with context. Its antigen is undetermined. This entry comes from a study of shared clonotypes between healthy human individuals. This CDR3 has 19 residues. Germline assignment: CDR1 LGHNA and CDR2 YNFKEQ. The J segment lost 2 bases and the V segment lost 3 bases, leaving 11 bases of the junction unmatched. Study results and limitations: Estimated clonotype richness was generally higher in naive than memory subsets. All-four-donor shared clonotypes had higher generation probabilities than non-shared clonotypes did.

Data came from immunoSEQ multiplex PCR; TCRdb stores just in-frame clones and leaves some out. The profile shows over 2 million clones, about 95% of them singletons. CD45RO-negative, CCR7-selected cells formed the naive CD8 fraction, which excluded terminally differentiated effector memory CD45RA+ cells. All donors were Caucasian adults living in Nashville, Tennessee. The sample consisted of naive CD8+ T cells sorted from blood. The chain uses TRBV4-2 and TRBJ2-5; 14 bases match TRBD2. The TCR originated in a man younger than 35 in good health. This CDR3 reads CASSQLGTSGGGHQETQYF. As DNA, the CDR3 is TGTGCCAGCAGCCAGCTAGGGACTAGCGGGGGAGGTCATCAAGAGACCCAGTACTTC.